A single sample is the source of the 18 T cell receptor beta chains below, sequenced in a study of blood T cells in healthy people across ages (dated by TCRdb to between 2014 and 2017). The protocol used for the library was 5' RACE. The instrument was an Illumina HiSeq 2500. A second PCR of roughly 7 to 12 cycles was run with a J-beta primer mix and a sample-barcoded 5' primer. The public reads were run again by TCRdb, first through fastp at Q25 and then through MiXCR, and only productive beta chains were kept. Every distinct CDR3 protein forms one entry, paired with its most common genes and DNA. The sample data list about 570,000 distinct CDR3 sequences, and about 25% of these were observed just once. Of the sample, approximately 17% falls within the top ten clones. Sequencing was carried out using blood. The receptors come from a woman aged 70-85 years in good health.

The V and J genes are TRBV7-9 and TRBJ2-7; D is unresolved. Germline CDR1 reads SEHNR; CDR2 reads FQNEAQ (reference sequence). The CDR3 sequence is 14 residues long. Trimming stripped 1 base from V and 2 bases from J, with 9 bases between. The CDR3 spells CASSLGGSPYEQYF. CDR3 coding DNA: TGTGCCAGCAGCTTAGGTGGCAGTCCCTACGAGCAGTACTTC.

V usage is TRBV20-1 and J usage is TRBJ2-7, with D unclear. The CDR3 is made up of 15 amino acids. The germline V gene has CDR1 DFQATT and CDR2 SNEGSKA (reference sequence). V was cut by 0 bases and J by 2 bases, with 14 bases left in between. This CDR3 is CSARDPRPAPYEQYF. The CDR3 nucleotides are TGCAGTGCTAGAGATCCTCGGCCTGCTCCCTACGAGCAGTACTTC.

Only a few counts were recorded for this clonotype. The V and J genes are TRBV7-8 and TRBJ2-7, with D maybe TRBD2 (5 bases). This CDR3 is built from 16 residues. Germline CDR1 reads SGHVS; CDR2 reads FQNEAQ. Trimming pared 5 bases from V and 0 bases from J, leaving 17 bases between. In nucleotides, the CDR3 is TGTGCCAGCAGCCCGCGGGCAGGTATAAGCTCCTACGAGCAGTACTTC. Protein: CASSPRAGISSYEQYF.

The chain recombines TRBV21-1 with TRBJ2-2; the D call of TRBD1 is as the table states it, not checked on the DNA. TRBV21-1 is a pseudogene segment. CDR3 size: 16 residues. The CDR3 region has the DNA TGTGCCAGCAGCAATGAAGGGACAGGGGACACCGGGGAGCTGTTTTTT. Its protein product is CASSNEGTGDTGELFF.

The chain uses TRBV6-2 or TRBV6-3 and TRBJ2-1; D gene unclear. The DNA matches TRBJ2-5 better at its end, which makes the J call doubtful. Germline V gene data show CDR1 as MNHEY and CDR2 as SVGEGT. The CDR3 contains 13 residues. In nucleotides, the CDR3 is TGTGCCAGCACGGCCGGCGCGGAGGAGACCCAGTACTTC. This encodes CASTAGAEETQYF.

The sample holds one count of this clonotype. One end of the junction fails to match germline, which may point to a read error. The chain links TRBV4-3 to TRBJ1-5; D ambiguous. This CDR3 comprises 14 residues. Germline V gene data show CDR1 as LGHNA and CDR2 as YSLEER. The DNA of the CDR3 is TGCGCCGGCAGCCCTACGACCGGAAATCAGCCCCAGCATTTT. As protein: CAGSPTTGNQPQHF.

About this clonotype itself: Compared with germline, one end of the junction differs, possibly owing to a read error. V and J are TRBV4-2 and TRBJ2-5; TRBD1 aligns across 7 bases. Germline loops: CDR1 LGHNA, CDR2 YNFKEQ. The CDR3 is 14 residues long. The CDR3 DNA sequence: TGTGCCAGCAGTCAAGAGACAGGGAGAGAGACCCAGTACTTC. Amino acid sequence: CASSQETGRETQYF.

This clonotype was found a few times. The chain employs TRBV6-5 and TRBJ2-3, with D possibly being TRBD2 (6 bases). The CDR3 is 22 residues long. Germline CDR1 reads MNHEY; CDR2 reads SVGAGI. Trimming cost V 5 bases and J 12 bases, with 45 bases left between them. CDR3 sequence reads: CASSTDSNCPDNRTSTKPSQYF. The CDR3 DNA is TGTGCCAGCAGTACTGACAGTAACTGTCCCGACAACCGTACTAGCACAAAGCCGTCACAGTATTTT.

This chain joins TRBV29-1 and TRBJ2-5; D is perhaps TRBD2 (5 bases). TRBJ2-1 explains the end of the DNA better; the J call may be wrong. The CDR3 contains 14 residues. Per the germline V gene, CDR1 is SQVTM and CDR2 is ANQGSEA. The CDR3 DNA sequence: TGCAGCGGAACATGGGAAAAGGAGGCGGATGAGCAGTTCTTC. This sequence encodes CSGTWEKEADEQFF.

The chain is built from TRBV6-2 or TRBV6-3 and TRBJ2-1, with TRBD1 matching over 8 bases. With the DNA end fitting TRBJ2-7 better, the J assignment may be wrong. This CDR3 spans 14 amino acids. Germline lookup yields CDR1 MNHEY and CDR2 SVGEGT. CDR3 nucleotide sequence: TGTGCCAGCAGCTCAAGACAGGGGTGGAACGAGCAGTACTTC. Translation gives CASSSRQGWNEQYF.

In its sample, this clonotype was seen a few times. This chain joins TRBV28 and TRBJ2-5; D is undetermined. V was cut by 7 bases and J by 0 bases, with 15 bases left in between. This CDR3 spans 15 amino acids. Per germline, CDR1 MDHEN and CDR2 SYDVKM. The CDR3 DNA sequence: TGTGCCAGCACCGACCGTGGGGTGTACCAAGAGACCCAGTACTTC. Its protein is CASTDRGVYQETQYF.

This clonotype was counted a few times. The rearrangement uses TRBV5-1 and TRBJ2-7, with D possibly TRBD1 on 6 matching bases. CDR3 length: 17 amino acids. The germline V and J ends were trimmed by 0 bases and 3 bases, with 19 bases remaining between them. Germline loops: CDR1 SGHRS, CDR2 YFSETQ. DNA for the CDR3: TGCGCCAGCAGCTTGGGGGTTTATCGGACAGCCTTCTACGAGCAGTACTTC. Amino acids: CASSLGVYRTAFYEQYF.

This chain links TRBV7-8 with TRBJ2-1; TRBD2 is a possible D gene (5 bases). CDR1 and CDR2 from the germline V gene are SGHVS and FQNEAQ. The V end was cut by 5 bases, the J end by 2 bases, with 13 bases between. The CDR3 extends over 15 amino acids. This CDR3 is CASSQAAGAYNEQFF. The CDR3 DNA reads TGTGCCAGCAGCCAAGCCGCCGGGGCCTACAATGAGCAGTTCTTC.

This clonotype appeared a few times. CDR3 residues: CSVGSGGGTYEQYF. The CDR3 DNA follows: TGCAGCGTGGGGTCCGGGGGGGGAACCTACGAGCAGTACTTC. The V gene is TRBV29-1, the J gene TRBJ2-7; 8 nucleotides align to TRBD2. Germline-derived CDR1 and CDR2 are SQVTM and ANQGSEA. The CDR3 length is 14 residues. J was trimmed by 2 bases and V by 6 bases; bases with no gene match: 9.

V gene TRBV7-2 combines with J gene TRBJ2-1; D call uncertain. This CDR3 is 19 amino acids long. V lost 3 bases and J 0 bases, leaving 21 bases between the germline ends. CDR1 SGHTA and CDR2 FQGNSA come from the germline V gene. CDR3 sequence: CASSFDHNAGPDSYNEQFF. CDR3 DNA sequence: TGTGCCAGCAGCTTCGACCACAACGCTGGTCCAGACTCCTACAATGAGCAGTTCTTC.

The J gene is TRBJ1-5, the V gene TRBV6-5; the D is unclear. CDR1 and CDR2 from the germline V gene are MNHEY and SVGAGI. The V gene lost 0 bases and the J gene lost 7 bases, with 10 bases spanning the gap. The CDR3 totals 14 residues. This CDR3 is CASSYSTGSQPQHF. CDR3 sequence (DNA): TGTGCCAGCAGTTACTCCACCGGGAGCCAGCCCCAGCATTTT.

This clonotype was seen many times. The rearrangement joins TRBV7-3 to TRBJ1-4; D possibly corresponds to TRBD1 (6 bases). This CDR3 contains 15 residues. V was cut by 5 bases and J by 7 bases, with 17 bases left in between. The germline V gene encodes CDR1 SGHTA and CDR2 FQGTGA. CDR3 loop: CASSPKGVEGEKLFF. CDR3 DNA: TGTGCCAGCAGCCCGAAGGGGGTGGAGGGTGAAAAACTGTTTTTT. The variable domain in full, completed from reference TRBV7-3 and TRBJ1-4, reads GAGVSQTPSNKVTEKGKYVELRCDPISGHTALYWYRQSLGQGPEFLIYFQGTGAADDSGLPNDRFFAVRPEGSVSTLKIQRTERGDSAVYLCASSPKGVEGEKLFFGSGTQLSVL.

This clonotype was detected a few times. J is TRBJ2-2 and V is TRBV5-1, with D perhaps TRBD2 (6 bases). This CDR3 region has 15 residues. Germline V gives CDR1 SGHRS, CDR2 YFSETQ. The V end was cut by 9 bases, the J end by 0 bases, with 15 bases between. The CDR3 reads CATSGLPSNTGELFF. The CDR3 bases are TGCGCCACCTCGGGACTCCCATCGAACACCGGGGAGCTGTTTTTT.